Sequencing of this T cell receptor (beta chain) was carried out in a study of blood T cell repertoires in COVID-19. The wider study: There were acute and convalescent COVID-19 samples, and they came from the United States, Italy and Spain.

Germline CDR1 SQVTM, CDR2 ANQGSEA. This CDR3 region has 18 residues. V dropped 3 bases and J dropped 3; count of bases not matched to a gene: 18. This clone was observed a handful of times. Produced via immunoSEQ multiplex PCR; TCRdb's table is partial and in-frame only. There are tens of thousands of clones in the sample; about three quarters occur only once, and more than 6.5% lies in the top ten. Sequences were obtained from peripheral blood. This TCR was recovered from a man between 65 and 85 years old with acute or convalescent COVID-19. The V gene is TRBV29-1, the J gene TRBJ2-5, with 8 bases lining up with TRBD2. The CDR3 nucleotides are TGCAGCGTTGAGGGCGTTTTAGTAGCGGGGTACCACGAAGAGACCCAGTACTTC. Encoded protein: CSVEGVLVAGYHEETQYF. Full variable domain (rest looked up from reference TRBV29-1 and TRBJ2-5): SAVISQKPSRDICQRGTSLTIQCQVDSQVTMMFWYRQQPGQSLTLIATANQGSEATYESGFVIDKFPISRPNLTFSTLTVSNMSPEDSSIYLCSVEGVLVAGYHEETQYFGPGTRLLVL.